The T cell receptor (beta chain) described here comes from a study of blood T cell repertoires in COVID-19. Across the study: The study drew acute and convalescent COVID-19 samples from the United States, Italy and Spain. The cDNA or gDNA used as material had been derived from T cells, B-cell-depleted T cells, or PBMCs.

V shed 4 bases, J shed 4 bases, and the junction held 9 bases outside the gene matches. The length of the CDR3 is 16 residues. Germline V gene lookup returns CDR1 SGHRS and CDR2 YFSETQ. Source study methods: Nucleated cell number was recorded as an estimate derived from reference gene primer amplification. The repertoire was sequenced with immunoSEQ multiplex PCR; TCRdb's copy has only in-frame clones and lacks some. V and J calls and clone size come straight from that table; D and trimming were deduced from the DNA. This sample carries some 150,000 clones, roughly 90% of them seen once, and the ten largest clones take 2.5% to 3.5%.

The chain carries TRBV5-1 and TRBJ1-3; 9 bases match TRBD1. The sequence came from a man in his sixties with acute or convalescent COVID-19. Sequences were obtained from peripheral blood. In DNA form, the CDR3 reads TGCGCCAGCAGCCAACCGGGACAGGGAGTGGGAAACACCATATATTTT. Translating gives CASSQPGQGVGNTIYF.